This passage covers 12 T cell receptor beta chains from one sample sequenced in a study of CD4 and CD8 cells across lung adenocarcinoma regions. One entry per CDR3 protein, called by TCRdb with MiXCR from the PCR reads. The repertoire holds approximately 10,000 distinct CDR3 sequences, with around 59% as singletons. Input material: CD8+ T cells from the margin of a lung tumor. These receptors all stem from a male donor with lung adenocarcinoma. The CD4 and CD8 labels of this study may be unreliable.

The rearrangement links TRBV27 to TRBJ2-5, with D perhaps assigned TRBD1 or TRBD2 (6 bases each). V gave up 9 bases and J gave up 0 bases, with 17 bases separating them. Germline lookup yields CDR1 MNHEY and CDR2 SMNVEV (reference sequence). This CDR3 has 15 amino acids. For the CDR3, the DNA is TGTGCCAGGGGGCTGGGGGGCCGTGACCAAGAGACCCAGTACTTC. Its translation is CARGLGGRDQETQYF.

The chain is built from TRBV6-5 and TRBJ2-5, with 9 positions matching TRBD1. This CDR3 is built from 15 residues. Germline trimming cut 4 bases from V and 4 bases from J; bases unmatched to any gene: 7. The V gene's germline CDR1 is MNHEY and CDR2 SVGAGI. Written as DNA, the CDR3 is TGTGCCAGCAGTTTGACCGGGACAGGGATAGAGACCCAGTACTTC. Its translation is CASSLTGTGIETQYF.

This clonotype has a single count. The chain links TRBV6-5 to TRBJ2-3, with 7 bases that match TRBD2. Germline CDR1 reads MNHEY; CDR2 reads SVGAGI. The CDR3 spans 16 residues. The V segment lost 3 bases and the J segment 2 bases; nucleotides outside the gene matches: 8. The CDR3 sequence: CASSYPPSGITDTQYF. DNA for the CDR3: TGTGCCAGCAGTTATCCACCTAGCGGAATCACAGATACGCAGTATTTT.

The V gene is TRBV7-2, the J gene TRBJ2-1; no clear D gene. This CDR3 contains 17 residues. Germline CDR1 is SGHTA and CDR2 is FQGNSA. Trimming removed 1 base from V and 1 base from J, with 14 bases in between. This CDR3 reads CASSLDPPFSSYNEQFF. The CDR3 nucleotides are TGTGCCAGCAGCTTAGACCCTCCCTTTTCGTCCTACAATGAGCAGTTCTTC. The full variable domain, rest sourced from reference TRBV7-2 and TRBJ2-1, is GAGVSQSPSNKVTEKGKDVELRCDPISGHTALYWYRQSLGQGLEFLIYFQGNSAPDKSGLPSDRFSAERTGGSVSTLTIQRTQQEDSAVYLCASSLDPPFSSYNEQFFGPGTRLTVL.

As for this clonotype: A much bigger clone sits one base away, suggesting this may be a read error. This chain links TRBV6-1 with TRBJ2-3, with D tentatively TRBD1 (8 bases). The better agreement between TRBJ2-5 and the DNA end casts doubt on the J call. The CDR3 consists of 19 residues. Germline V lookup: CDR1 MNHNS, CDR2 SASEGT. The CDR3 bases are TGTGCCAGGGGGGGGGGGGGGCAGGGGGCACGTCTGTGGGGCGAGACCCAGTACTTC. Amino acids: CARGGGGQGARLWGETQYF.

This clonotype came up once. The chain carries TRBV6-1 and TRBJ2-3; 7 positions match TRBD2. Germline V gene data show CDR1 as MNHNS and CDR2 as SASEGT. With V trimmed by 4 bases and J by 4 bases, 8 bases remained unmatched. This CDR3 has 15 residues. CDR3 protein: CASSALAPKSDTQYF. Here the CDR3 DNA reads TGTGCCAGCAGTGCACTAGCGCCAAAATCAGATACGCAGTATTTT.

A single count supports this clonotype. Mismatch with germline at one junction end may stem from a read error. The rearrangement links TRBV6-1 to TRBJ2-3; D ambiguous. The CDR3 extends over 13 amino acids. Germline-derived CDR1 and CDR2 are MNHNS and SASEGT. CDR3 sequence (DNA): TGTGCCAGCACTATGGGCCGCACCAATACGCAGTTTTTC. It codes for CASTMGRTNTQFF.

This clonotype was seen a single time. The J gene is TRBJ2-7, the V gene TRBV27; D may be TRBD2 (6 bases). The CDR3 is made up of 15 amino acids. Germline loops: CDR1 MNHEY, CDR2 SMNVEV (reference sequence). V was trimmed by 2 bases and J by 2 bases, leaving 13 bases between them. CDR3 sequence: CASSLTRDSTYEQYF. CDR3 DNA: TGTGCCAGCAGTTTAACCCGGGACTCAACCTACGAGCAGTACTTC.

J is TRBJ2-3 and V is TRBV27, with 8 bases fitting TRBD2. Losses at the gene ends were 6 bases for V and 3 bases for J; bases not matched to a gene: 11. This CDR3 has 16 amino acids. The germline CDR1 and CDR2 sequences are MNHEY and SMNVEV (reference sequence). The DNA of the CDR3 is TGTGCCAGCAGGGACCGTCCGGGAGGGGTGACAGATACGCAGTATTTT. It specifies CASRDRPGGVTDTQYF.

This clonotype has a count of ten or more. The genes are TRBV11-1 and TRBJ2-4; D tentatively reads TRBD1 or TRBD2 (5 bases each). The CDR3 is 17 amino acids. Trimming pared 4 bases from V and 0 bases from J, leaving 16 bases between. CDR1 is SGHAT, CDR2 FQDESV, per germline (reference sequence). CDR3 in DNA: TGTGCCAGCAGCTCCGAAGAAACCGGGACAGCCAAAAACATTCAGTACTTC. It specifies CASSSEETGTAKNIQYF.

This clonotype was detected only a few times. An end of the junction differs from the germline gene, which may be a read error. CDR3 in amino acids: CASRGAGGGDGETQYF. CDR3 bases: TGTGCCAGCAGGGGGGCCGGGGGAGGGGATGGAGAGACGCAGTACTTT. V usage is TRBV6-1 and J usage is TRBJ2-3, with TRBD2 as a possible D gene (7 bases). From germline, CDR1 is MNHNS and CDR2 SASEGT. The CDR3 extends over 16 amino acids.

The chain has TRBV6-1 and TRBJ2-7; perhaps TRBD2 as D (6 bases). This CDR3 comprises 15 residues. V gave up 6 bases and J gave up 1 base, with 16 bases separating them. Germline V CDR1 and CDR2: MNHNS, SASEGT. DNA for the CDR3: TGTGCCAGCAGCCAAGAGGAGGGAGCGTCCTACGAGCAGTACTTC. It encodes CASSQEEGASYEQYF.